In its sample, the clone carrying this T cell receptor (beta chain) was seen a few times. Its target is not known. These data belong to a study of T cells after yellow fever vaccination. Whole-study context: With SMART-Seq v4 Ultra Low Input, the fractions containing low cell numbers were prepared.

Germline CDR1 and CDR2: SGHDT and YYEEEE. Trimming removed 1 base from V and 6 bases from J, with 9 bases in between. The CDR3 loop spans 13 amino acids. Making TCR cDNA involved 5'RACE template switching, which added UMIs and a universal primer site. Each CDR3 protein gets one entry after TCRdb re-called the 5' RACE reads with MiXCR. Of about 400,000 distinct CDR3 sequences detected, 11% appear once; the ten largest clones hold about 17%. Study conclusions and caveats: Few clonotypes appeared in both CD4 and CD8 compartments.

This chain uses TRBV5-6 with TRBJ2-3; D unclear. This sample comprised PBMCs, obtained on the day of the first yellow fever vaccination. The origin of this receptor is a young man who received the YFV17D yellow fever vaccine. The CDR3 spells CASSLNILDTQYF. The CDR3 DNA sequence: TGTGCCAGCAGCTTGAACATTCTTGATACGCAGTATTTT. The whole variable domain, remainder taken from reference TRBV5-6 and TRBJ2-3, is DAGVTQSPTHLIKTRGQQVTLRCSPKSGHDTVSWYQQALGQGPQFIFQYYEEEERQRGNFPDRFSGHQFPNYSSELNVNALLLGDSALYLCASSLNILDTQYFGPGTRLTVL.